The 25 T cell receptor beta chains in this list originate from one sample, sequenced in a study of T-cell memory formation after mild COVID-19. One entry per CDR3 protein, called by TCRdb with MiXCR from the 5' RACE reads. The sample has some 88,000 distinct CDR3 sequences; around a quarter are singletons. The sequenced sample was PBMCs or a T cell subset sorted from them (not recorded which). The receptors shown here come from a man younger than 30 who had mild COVID-19 (a few samples of this study predate the infection). Cell type and time point are not known.

This clonotype came up a few times. The chain carries TRBV6-5 and TRBJ2-3; unclear D gene. CDR1 is MNHEY, CDR2 SVGAGI, per germline. Trimming took off 2 bases at V and 5 bases at J, with 14 bases between the two ends. This CDR3 region has 15 residues. In DNA form, the CDR3 reads TGTGCCAGCAGTTACGGGCCGACTCGTGGAGATACGCAGTATTTT. Translating gives CASSYGPTRGDTQYF.

V and J are TRBV4-1 and TRBJ1-2, with D tentatively TRBD1 (5 bases). V was cut by 0 bases and J by 2 bases, with 10 bases left in between. In germline, CDR1 is MGHRA, CDR2 YSYEKL. This CDR3 has 15 residues. The CDR3: CASSQESGGNYGYTF. The CDR3 nucleotides are TGCGCCAGCAGCCAAGAGAGTGGGGGGAACTATGGCTACACCTTC.

V usage is TRBV30 and J usage is TRBJ1-2; a weak D match, TRBD1 (5 bases). The germline V and J ends were trimmed by 0 bases and 8 bases, with 10 bases remaining between them. Germline V lookup: CDR1 GTSNPN, CDR2 SVGIG (reference sequence). The CDR3 loop spans 12 amino acids. The CDR3 sequence is CAWSVEWGGYTF. CDR3 coding DNA: TGTGCCTGGAGTGTGGAGTGGGGGGGCTACACCTTC.

The chain employs TRBV9 and TRBJ2-3; no reliable D call. Germline CDR1 is SGDLS and CDR2 is YYNGEE. V was clipped by 4 bases and J by 2 bases, with 11 bases between them. The CDR3 contains 14 residues. The CDR3 region is CASSPRLDTDTQYF. The CDR3 bases are TGTGCCAGCAGCCCTCGACTCGACACAGATACGCAGTATTTT.

Only one count was recorded for this clonotype. This chain connects TRBV7-9 to TRBJ2-6, with TRBD1 identical over 8 bases. The CDR3 is made up of 19 amino acids. Looked up from germline, CDR1 is SEHNR and CDR2 is FQNEAQ (reference sequence). V shed 5 bases, J shed 0 bases, and the junction held 12 bases outside the gene matches. DNA for the CDR3: TGTGCCAGCAGCGCCGCCCGGGACAGGATCCCCTCTGGGGCCAACGTCCTGACTTTC. The encoded protein is CASSAARDRIPSGANVLTF.

V and J are TRBV6-6 and TRBJ2-5; D ambiguous. Per germline, CDR1 MNHNY and CDR2 SVGAGI (reference sequence). V was shortened by 7 bases and J by 4 bases, with 13 bases between the two germline ends. This CDR3 has 13 amino acids. As DNA, the CDR3 is TGTGCCAGCATTCCCAACCAGAGAGAGACCCAGTACTTC. Translated, it gives CASIPNQRETQYF.

The rearrangement joins TRBV2 to TRBJ2-1, with 8 nucleotides matching TRBD2. The CDR3 is 15 amino acids. Per the germline V gene, CDR1 is SNHLY and CDR2 is FYNNEI. The ends lost 7 bases at V and 1 base at J; junction bases unmatched: 6. The CDR3 coding sequence is TGTGCCAGCAAGGTAGCGGGGATATCCTACAATGAGCAGTTCTTC. This codes for CASKVAGISYNEQFF.

This clonotype was found a few times. V and J are TRBV10-1 and TRBJ2-5, with 8 bases lining up with TRBD1. The CDR3 has 15 amino acids. Germline CDR1 WNHNN, CDR2 SYGVQD (reference sequence). Losses at the gene ends were 2 bases for V and 5 bases for J; bases not matched to a gene: 7. In DNA form, the CDR3 reads TGCGCCAGCAGTGAGGAACCAGGGGGCAAGGAGACCCAGTACTTC. Its translation is CASSEEPGGKETQYF.

The chain joins TRBV20-1 to TRBJ2-7, with TRBD1 matching over 8 bases. This CDR3 contains 13 residues. Per germline, CDR1 DFQATT and CDR2 SNEGSKA (reference sequence). V lost 6 bases, J lost 2 bases, and 6 bases stayed unmatched. This chain's CDR3 is CSASGQATYEQYV. The DNA for the CDR3 is TGCAGTGCGTCGGGACAGGCCACCTACGAGCAGTACGTC.

The gene calls are TRBV14 and TRBJ2-6; D is possibly TRBD1 or TRBD2 (5 bases each). Looked up from germline, CDR1 is SGHDN and CDR2 is FVKESK. The CDR3 extends over 17 amino acids. Trimming stripped 6 bases from V and 1 base from J, with 16 bases between. CDR3 sequence reads: CASRRTGARSGANVLTF. CDR3 coding DNA: TGTGCCAGCAGGCGGACCGGGGCTCGTTCTGGGGCCAACGTCCTGACTTTC.

This clonotype has more than one count but fewer than ten. The rearrangement joins TRBV5-1 to TRBJ2-7; D might be TRBD2 (6 bases). CDR1 and CDR2 (germline): SGHRS, YFSETQ. CDR3 length equals 13 residues. V shed 3 bases and J shed 2 bases, with 9 bases lying between them. For the CDR3, the DNA is TGCGCCAGCAGCTACAGGACTACCTACGAGCAGTACTTC. Protein: CASSYRTTYEQYF.

This chain connects TRBV5-1 to TRBJ1-5; D not resolved. This CDR3 contains 13 residues. Germline V gives CDR1 SGHRS, CDR2 YFSETQ. The V gene lost 0 bases and the J gene lost 10 bases, with 11 bases spanning the gap. DNA of the CDR3: TGCGCCAGCAGCTTGGGAGGGTCCGGTCCCCAGCATTTT. It translates to CASSLGGSGPQHF.

This clonotype was picked up many times. V usage is TRBV19 and J usage is TRBJ1-6; no reliable D call. The germline V gene has CDR1 LNHDA and CDR2 SQIVND (reference sequence). This CDR3 comprises 14 residues. V lost 5 bases, J lost 9 bases, and 14 bases lay in between. CDR3 nucleotide sequence: TGTGCCAGTAGTCCAGCAGGTCGGGCTTCACCCCTCCACTTT. This codes for CASSPAGRASPLHF.

The genes are TRBV27 and TRBJ1-2; perhaps TRBD1 as D (6 bases). The CDR3 length is 14 residues. Germline V CDR1 and CDR2: MNHEY, SMNVEV (reference sequence). V dropped 5 bases and J dropped 4 bases, with 14 bases sitting between them. For the CDR3, the DNA is TGTGCCAGCAGTAGTCTTGACAGGACCTATGGCTACACCTTC. This sequence encodes CASSSLDRTYGYTF.

The rearrangement uses TRBV11-2 and TRBJ2-3; D remains unclear. Germline lookup yields CDR1 SGHAT and CDR2 FQNNGV. This CDR3 comprises 15 residues. Trimming took 4 bases from V and 0 from J, leaving 11 bases between them. For the CDR3, the DNA is TGTGCCAGCAGCTCCCCGTCGTCTAGCACAGATACGCAGTATTTT. It encodes CASSSPSSSTDTQYF.

This clonotype was detected only a few times. The genes are TRBV7-2 and TRBJ2-1; D remains ambiguous. V shed 5 bases and J shed 6 bases, with 8 bases lying between them. The germline V gene encodes CDR1 SGHTA and CDR2 FQGNSA. This CDR3 has 12 amino acids. The DNA for the CDR3 is TGTGCCAGCAGCCAGGACGTCAATGAGCAGTTCTTC. Its translation: CASSQDVNEQFF.

The chain couples TRBV6-2 or TRBV6-3 to TRBJ1-6; D is unclear. Trimming took 5 bases from V and 4 from J, leaving 15 bases between them. This CDR3 is 16 amino acids long. Germline-derived CDR1 and CDR2 are MNHEY and SVGEGT. CDR3 residues: CASSVDVGRYNSPLHF. For the CDR3, the DNA is TGTGCCAGCAGTGTCGACGTAGGCCGATATAATTCACCCCTCCACTTT.

This CDR3 is CASSVGGLGGAYTEAFF. The CDR3 DNA sequence: TGTGCCAGCAGCGTAGGGGGGTTGGGGGGAGCGTACACTGAAGCTTTCTTT. The rearrangement links TRBV4-2 to TRBJ1-1, with D possibly being TRBD1 (6 bases). V lost 5 bases, J lost 3 bases, and 22 bases lay in between. From germline, CDR1 is LGHNA and CDR2 YNFKEQ. The CDR3 sequence is 17 residues long.

This clonotype came up a few times. The rearrangement joins TRBV11-2 to TRBJ1-2; D is perhaps TRBD1 (6 bases). V lost 5 bases, J lost 7 bases, and 17 bases lay in between. Germline loops: CDR1 SGHAT, CDR2 FQNNGV. The CDR3 totals 14 residues. The CDR3 loop is CASSNHRAYGGYTF. The CDR3 nucleotides are TGTGCCAGCAGCAATCACAGGGCTTACGGTGGCTACACCTTC.

V and J are TRBV7-6 and TRBJ1-1, with 7 bases aligning to TRBD1. Per germline, CDR1 SGHVS and CDR2 FNYEAQ. The CDR3 is made up of 14 amino acids. The ends lost 2 bases at V and 7 bases at J; junction bases unmatched: 7. The CDR3 protein is CASSLREGANEAFF. CDR3 bases: TGTGCCAGCAGCTTAAGGGAGGGGGCGAATGAAGCTTTCTTT.

The V gene is TRBV4-2, the J gene TRBJ1-2, with TRBD1 as a possible D gene (5 bases). This CDR3 spans 13 amino acids. V dropped 6 bases and J dropped 6 bases, with 14 bases sitting between them. The V gene's germline CDR1 is LGHNA and CDR2 YNFKEQ. The CDR3 region has the DNA TGTGCCAGCAGGGAAGGGGTTCGTGATGGCTACACCTTC. It yields the protein CASREGVRDGYTF.

Of note for this clonotype: One end of the junction does not line up with germline, which may come from a read error. V usage is TRBV7-7 and J usage is TRBJ2-1, with D possibly being TRBD1 (5 bases). Germline assignment: CDR1 SSHAT and CDR2 FNYEAQ (reference sequence). CDR3 length: 13 residues. DNA for the CDR3: TGTGCTAGCAGCACCAGGGTTTTGGATGAGCAGTTCTTC. Its protein is CASSTRVLDEQFF.

This clonotype was found a few times. This chain links TRBV20-1 with TRBJ1-6; 10 positions match TRBD1. V was pared by 7 bases and J by 9 bases, with 3 bases of the junction left unmatched. The CDR3 consists of 12 residues. Germline lookup yields CDR1 DFQATT and CDR2 SNEGSKA (reference sequence). For the CDR3, the DNA is TGCAGTGAGGACAGGGGGTCTTCACCCCTCCACTTT. Translated: CSEDRGSSPLHF.

This chain links TRBV29-1 with TRBJ2-3; D call uncertain. V lost 3 bases, J lost 4 bases, and 11 bases lay in between. Germline V CDR1 and CDR2: SQVTM, ANQGSEA. The CDR3 spans 13 residues. The CDR3 here is CSVEAAHPDTQYF. The CDR3 DNA follows: TGCAGCGTTGAGGCGGCACACCCAGATACGCAGTATTTT.

The chain carries TRBV9 and TRBJ2-3; 7 bases fit TRBD1. Germline CDR1 is SGDLS and CDR2 is YYNGEE. This CDR3 has 15 amino acids. J gave up 3 bases and V 0 bases, and 4 bases lay outside the gene matches. CDR3 nucleotide sequence: TGTGCCAGCAGCGTAGAGGGGGCTGGGACAGATACGCAGTATTTT. Its translation is CASSVEGAGTDTQYF.